The 29 T cell receptor beta chains in this list originate from one sample, sequenced in a study of CD8 T cells in ankylosing spondylitis. Using its own MiXCR run on the 5' RACE reads, TCRdb lists one record per CDR3 protein. The table has about 150,000 distinct CDR3 sequences, around 43% seen once; the top ten hold about 16%. Sequenced: synovial fluid, either unsorted or a sorted T cell fraction (not recorded which). These receptors were taken from a male donor with ankylosing spondylitis.

This clonotype was seen many times. The V call is TRBV5-1, the J call TRBJ1-2; D is perhaps TRBD1 (5 bases). The V gene lost 0 bases and the J gene lost 4 bases, with 13 bases spanning the gap. CDR1 and CDR2 from the germline V gene are SGHRS and YFSETQ. This CDR3 spans 15 amino acids. The CDR3, as DNA: TGCGCCAGCAGCTTGGTTTCGGGGCAGGTCTATGGCTACACCTTC. This encodes CASSLVSGQVYGYTF.

The chain recombines TRBV12-3 or TRBV12-4 with TRBJ2-7, with D possibly matching TRBD1 (6 bases). Trimming cost V 2 bases and J 0 bases, with 11 bases left between them. The CDR3 has 15 residues. CDR3 in DNA: TGTGCCAGCAGTTTACTACAGGGACGCTCCTACGAGCAGTACTTC. It yields the protein CASSLLQGRSYEQYF.

This clonotype was seen a few times. The rearrangement links TRBV7-3 to TRBJ1-1; D might be TRBD1 (6 bases). V lost 5 bases, J lost 1 base, and 11 bases lay in between. Germline CDR1 is SGHTA and CDR2 is FQGTGA. The CDR3 has 14 amino acids. CDR3 amino acids: CASSLQGGNTEAFF. CDR3 bases: TGTGCCAGCAGCCTACAGGGAGGGAACACTGAAGCTTTCTTT.

This clonotype was counted between two and nine times. The rearrangement uses TRBV5-1 and TRBJ2-1; no clear D. This CDR3 region has 16 residues. Germline CDR1 SGHRS, CDR2 YFSETQ. Trimming pared 1 base from V and 7 bases from J, leaving 18 bases between. CDR3 amino acids: CASSLWVVRPQNEQFF. The CDR3 DNA is TGCGCCAGCAGCTTGTGGGTCGTAAGGCCCCAAAATGAGCAGTTCTTC.

J is TRBJ1-6 and V is TRBV4-3; D possibly corresponds to TRBD1 (5 bases). V gave up 4 bases and J gave up 7 bases, with 17 bases separating them. The germline V gene has CDR1 LGHNA and CDR2 YSLEER. The CDR3 totals 16 residues. The CDR3 nucleotides read TGCGCCAGCAGCCCCGGGCCGGGGACCGAGAATTCACCCCTCCACTTT. Protein product: CASSPGPGTENSPLHF.

V is TRBV10-3 and J is TRBJ2-2; D gene ambiguous. There are 14 residues in the CDR3. Per the germline V gene, CDR1 is ENHRY and CDR2 is SYGVKD. V lost 6 bases, J lost 0 bases, and 8 bases lay in between. The CDR3 protein is CAIRRLANTGELFF. The CDR3 DNA follows: TGTGCCATCAGACGACTGGCGAACACCGGGGAGCTGTTTTTT.

The chain combines TRBV12-3 or TRBV12-4 with TRBJ1-1, with D unresolved. The V end lost 3 bases, the J end lost 4 bases, and 12 bases lay between the germline ends. The CDR3 has 14 residues. CDR3 nucleotide sequence: TGTGCCAGCAGTTTCCGAAGGGTAGGCACTGAAGCTTTCTTT. It encodes CASSFRRVGTEAFF.

The V and J genes are TRBV3-1 and TRBJ1-3; 8 bases are a match to TRBD1. Trimming took 0 bases from V and 0 from J; bases not matched to a gene: 10. This CDR3 is 19 amino acids long. Germline V gene sequence: CDR1 LGHDT, CDR2 YNNKEL (reference sequence). Here the CDR3 DNA reads TGTGCCAGCAGCCAAGATAGTCAGGGGGCTCGTTTCTCTGGAAACACCATATATTTT. This sequence encodes CASSQDSQGARFSGNTIYF.

This clonotype has a count of ten or more. The CDR3 here is CASSVAKLNTEAFF. DNA of the CDR3: TGTGCCAGCAGTGTCGCGAAGCTGAACACTGAAGCTTTCTTT. V usage is TRBV2 and J usage is TRBJ1-1; no clear D gene. Germline V gives CDR1 SNHLY, CDR2 FYNNEI. The CDR3 covers 14 residues. Trimming shortened V by 4 bases and J by 0 bases, and 9 bases separated the two germline ends.

This rearrangement joins TRBV5-1 to TRBJ2-3; D is unresolved. CDR3 length equals 14 residues. The germline V gene encodes CDR1 SGHRS and CDR2 YFSETQ. The V end lost 4 bases, the J end lost 5 bases, and 14 bases lay between the germline ends. The CDR3 nucleotides are TGCGCCAGCAGCCTACCGTATGAGGAAGATACGCAGTATTTT. This encodes CASSLPYEEDTQYF.

This clonotype was counted only a few times. J is TRBJ2-2 and V is TRBV4-1, with D perhaps matching TRBD1 (6 bases). The CDR3 contains 17 residues. The V end was cut by 0 bases, the J end by 0 bases, with 11 bases between. Germline V gene sequence: CDR1 MGHRA, CDR2 YSYEKL. The CDR3 sequence: CASSQDRTVPNTGELFF. CDR3 DNA sequence: TGCGCCAGCAGCCAAGATAGGACAGTTCCGAACACCGGGGAGCTGTTTTTT.

The V call is TRBV4-2, the J call TRBJ2-7; D ambiguous. Per germline, CDR1 LGHNA and CDR2 YNFKEQ. V gave up 4 bases and J gave up 7 bases, with 17 bases separating them. This CDR3 comprises 14 residues. CDR3 amino acids: CASSPVVLCWEQYF. The CDR3 bases are TGTGCCAGCAGCCCCGTGGTCCTCTGCTGGGAGCAGTACTTC.

The J gene is TRBJ1-1, the V gene TRBV20-1; a weak D match, TRBD1 (5 bases). The CDR3 covers 12 residues. V gave up 6 bases and J gave up 3 bases, with 11 bases separating them. Per the germline V gene, CDR1 is DFQATT and CDR2 is SNEGSKA (reference sequence). In nucleotides, the CDR3 is TGCAGTGCGAGGTCAGGGTACACTGAAGCTTTCTTT. Protein product: CSARSGYTEAFF.

J is TRBJ2-7 and V is TRBV4-1, with D possibly being TRBD2 (6 bases). The germline gives CDR1 MGHRA, CDR2 YSYEKL. V lost 4 bases and J 5 bases, leaving 18 bases between the germline ends. The CDR3 runs 15 residues. The CDR3 DNA follows: TGCGCCAGCAGCCGAATGCGGGGAGCCTACCACGAGCAGTACTTC. Its protein is CASSRMRGAYHEQYF.

This clonotype occurred a few times. The chain is built from TRBV5-1 and TRBJ1-2, with D possibly matching TRBD1 (5 bases). Trimming took 4 bases from V and 0 from J, leaving 10 bases between them. This CDR3 is 14 amino acids long. The germline gives CDR1 SGHRS, CDR2 YFSETQ. The CDR3 loop reads CASSTRGANYGYTF. In DNA, the CDR3 is TGCGCCAGCAGCACGAGGGGAGCTAACTATGGCTACACCTTC.

The J gene is TRBJ1-2, the V gene TRBV28; D perhaps matches TRBD1 (6 bases). CDR1 and CDR2 from the germline V gene are MDHEN and SYDVKM. The CDR3 sequence is 14 residues long. Trimming cost V 5 bases and J 5 bases, with 15 bases left between them. CDR3 region: CASSTGLGHYGYTF. Written as DNA, the CDR3 is TGTGCCAGCAGTACAGGGCTCGGGCATTATGGCTACACCTTC.

This clonotype was detected only a few times. A read error is possible here, since a much larger clone lies one base away. The V call is TRBV5-1, the J call TRBJ1-1; 8 bases agree with TRBD1. Trimming took 7 bases from V and 7 from J; bases not matched to a gene: 9. The CDR3 contains 13 residues. Germline V gives CDR1 SGHRS, CDR2 YFSETQ. The CDR3 nucleotides read TGCGCCAGCCAGGGGGCCATGGACATTGAAGCTTTCTTT. Translation: CASQGAMDIEAFF.

The chain recombines TRBV4-1 with TRBJ2-7, with a weak D call TRBD2 (6 bases). V gave up 1 base and J gave up 2 bases, with 18 bases separating them. This CDR3 comprises 17 residues. The germline V gene encodes CDR1 MGHRA and CDR2 YSYEKL. The CDR3 DNA follows: TGCGCCAGCAGCCAAGGACTAGTCGGACAAGACCCCTACGAGCAGTACTTC. Translated, it gives CASSQGLVGQDPYEQYF.

This rearrangement joins TRBV20-1 to TRBJ2-7; 9 bases are a match to TRBD2. The germline V gene encodes CDR1 DFQATT and CDR2 SNEGSKA (reference sequence). CDR3 size: 15 residues. Trimming took 1 base from V and 2 from J; bases not matched to a gene: 6. The CDR3 nucleotides are TGCAGTGCTAGAGTGGGCGGGGGGGCCCCCTACGAGCAGTACTTC. This encodes CSARVGGGAPYEQYF.

V is TRBV28 and J is TRBJ1-1; 8 nucleotides line up with TRBD1. The length of the CDR3 is 18 residues. CDR1 MDHEN and CDR2 SYDVKM come from the germline V gene. V shed 3 bases and J 1 base; nucleotides not matched to a gene: 13. CDR3 DNA: TGTGCCAGCAGTTTCAGTGCAGGGGGCGCGTTATGGAACACTGAAGCTTTCTTT. Translating gives CASSFSAGGALWNTEAFF. The complete variable domain, with remaining parts taken from reference TRBV28 and TRBJ1-1, reads DVKVTQSSRYLVKRTGEKVFLECVQDMDHENMFWYRQDPGLGLRLIYFSYDVKMKEKGDIPEGYSVSREKKERFSLILESASTNQTSMYLCASSFSAGGALWNTEAFFGQGTRLTVV.

This clonotype has more than one count but fewer than ten. The V call is TRBV28, the J call TRBJ1-5, with D unresolved. The CDR3 has 19 amino acids. CDR1 and CDR2 from the germline V gene are MDHEN and SYDVKM. V was clipped by 6 bases and J by 6 bases, with 30 bases between them. CDR3 protein: CASRTMRVDRVPRGQPQHF. Here the CDR3 DNA reads TGTGCCAGCAGAACAATGCGGGTAGACCGGGTCCCAAGAGGTCAGCCCCAGCATTTT.

This clonotype was detected once. The gene calls are TRBV4-3 and TRBJ1-5, with unresolved D. V was cut by 0 bases and J by 2 bases, with 8 bases left in between. The length of the CDR3 is 15 residues. Germline CDR1 LGHNA, CDR2 YSLEER. The CDR3 DNA reads as TGCGCCAGCAGCCAAGAACGGGGAGGCAATCAGCCCCAGCATTTT. Translating it yields CASSQERGGNQPQHF.

The chain has TRBV24-1 and TRBJ2-5; 7 nucleotides align to TRBD2. The germline V gene has CDR1 KGHDR and CDR2 SFDVKD. V lost 7 bases and J lost 2; bases outside the gene matches: 9. The CDR3 length is 15 residues. The CDR3 DNA is TGTGCCACCAGGTCGGCTAGCGGAAGACAAGAGACCCAGTACTTC. It codes for CATRSASGRQETQYF.

The chain is built from TRBV12-3 or TRBV12-4 and TRBJ2-1; possibly TRBD1 or TRBD2 for D (5 bases each). The CDR3 contains 15 residues. Deletions cut 5 bases from V and 10 bases from J, with 21 bases between. The CDR3 DNA reads TGTGCCAGCAGTCGCGCCGGGGACGGAAGGGCCGAGCAGTTCTTC. Amino acids: CASSRAGDGRAEQFF.

This clonotype was found many times. V is TRBV10-3 and J is TRBJ2-7, with D possibly being TRBD1 or TRBD2 (5 bases each). Germline CDR1 reads ENHRY; CDR2 reads SYGVKD. The CDR3 is 14 amino acids. The V end was cut by 3 bases, the J end by 0 bases, with 9 bases between. The CDR3 spells CAISDPGSSYEQYF. DNA for the CDR3: TGTGCCATCAGTGATCCAGGGAGCTCCTACGAGCAGTACTTC.

This clonotype was seen a few times. This chain links TRBV10-3 with TRBJ2-7; D ambiguous. CDR1 ENHRY and CDR2 SYGVKD come from the germline V gene. This CDR3 is 12 amino acids long. The V end lost 0 bases, the J end lost 0 bases, and 0 bases lay between the germline ends. Here the CDR3 DNA reads TGTGCCATCAGTGAGTCCTCCTACGAGCAGTACTTC. The encoded protein is CAISESSYEQYF.

This clonotype was seen a few times. This sequence joins TRBV11-2 and TRBJ2-2; TRBD2 is a possible D gene (6 bases). This CDR3 spans 17 amino acids. With 1 base removed from V and 6 bases from J, the gap between germline ends came to 18 bases. Germline V gene sequence: CDR1 SGHAT, CDR2 FQNNGV. The CDR3 DNA reads as TGTGCCAGCAGCTTAGGGGGCAATGGAGGGCCGTCCGGGGAGCTGTTTTTT. This sequence encodes CASSLGGNGGPSGELFF.

The chain links TRBV6-2 or TRBV6-3 to TRBJ1-1, with D hard to call. The V and J ends lost 1 base and 1 base respectively, with 10 bases between them. The germline V gene has CDR1 MNHEY and CDR2 SVGEGT. The CDR3 is 15 amino acids. CDR3 sequence: CASSYWAASNTEAFF. The CDR3 coding sequence is TGTGCCAGCAGTTACTGGGCGGCTTCGAACACTGAAGCTTTCTTT.

This clonotype turned up a few times. The CDR3 region has the DNA TGTGCCAGCAGCCTTAATCATGGGGGGTTGGTGTTCTTC. Translated: CASSLNHGGLVFF. This chain connects TRBV7-9 to TRBJ2-1, with D perhaps matching TRBD2 (6 bases). Between the trimmed V and J ends, which lost 5 bases and 15 bases, there was a span of 20 bases. Germline values: CDR1 SEHNR, CDR2 FQNEAQ (reference sequence). The CDR3 loop spans 13 amino acids.